The entry below gives a single TCR beta chain sequence along with its context. Its antigen is unidentified. Collection of around 10 milliliters of peripheral blood was performed for each donor. The source of the sample is a study of blood T cells in healthy people across ages. A sample-barcoded 5' primer and a J-beta primer mix were used in a second PCR of roughly 6 to 11 cycles. There were at least 3 million CDR3-containing paired-end reads obtained from each sample. MiXCR, applied by TCRdb to the 5' RACE reads, yields one record per CDR3 protein. Here the sample spans approximately 350,000 distinct CDR3 sequences, approximately 47% being singletons. Study results and limitations: Observed TCR beta diversity showed a strong correlation with the percentage of naive T cells as measured by flow cytometry.

The CDR3 loop spans 15 amino acids. The ends lost 6 bases at V and 4 bases at J; junction bases unmatched: 13. CDR1 is DFQATT and CDR2 is SNEGSKA in the germline V gene (reference sequence). Sequenced sample: blood. V and J are TRBV20-1 and TRBJ2-3; TRBD2 matches at 7 bases. The clonotype comes from a man in his 60s in good health. The CDR3 nucleotides read TGCAGTGCCCCCCGGGCTAGCGGCCCGGCAGATACGCAGTATTTT. It yields the protein CSAPRASGPADTQYF.